The 25 T cell receptor beta chains in this list originate from one sample, sequenced in a study of CD8 T cells in ankylosing spondylitis. TCRdb used MiXCR to reprocess the 5' RACE reads, holding one entry per CDR3 protein. The sample lists tens of thousands of distinct CDR3 sequences; approximately 5.3% were seen once. The sample consisted of blood, either unsorted or a sorted T cell fraction (not recorded which). All receptors derive from a male donor with ankylosing spondylitis or in good health (not recorded which).

This clonotype showed up many times. In DNA form, the CDR3 reads TGCGCCAGCAGCTTGGCCTTGGGGGCGGGCTACGAGCAGTACTTC. It specifies CASSLALGAGYEQYF. This chain connects TRBV5-1 to TRBJ2-7; D possibly corresponds to TRBD1 (6 bases). Germline loops: CDR1 SGHRS, CDR2 YFSETQ. This CDR3 is 15 amino acids long. V was trimmed by 0 bases and J by 3 bases, leaving 13 bases between them. The full variable domain, with the rest looked up from reference TRBV5-1 and TRBJ2-7, is KAGVTQTPRYLIKTRGQQVTLSCSPISGHRSVSWYQQTPGQGLQFLFEYFSETQRNKGNFPGRFSGRQFSNSRSEMNVSTLELGDSALYLCASSLALGAGYEQYFGPGTRLTVT.

This clonotype was seen repeatedly, ten times or more. This rearrangement joins TRBV4-2 to TRBJ2-1, with 8 positions matching TRBD2. V shed 4 bases, J shed 4 bases, and the junction held 6 bases outside the gene matches. The V gene's germline CDR1 is LGHNA and CDR2 YNFKEQ. This CDR3 is built from 15 residues. The CDR3 here is CASSRGSGGYNEQFF. CDR3 DNA: TGTGCCAGCAGCCGAGGAAGCGGGGGTTACAATGAGCAGTTCTTC.

This clonotype was observed many times. This chain connects TRBV18 to TRBJ1-2, with TRBD1 as a possible D gene (5 bases). The CDR3 is 14 residues long. Germline V CDR1 and CDR2: KGHSH, LQKENI. Trimming took 3 bases from V and 2 from J, leaving 10 bases between them. CDR3 DNA: TGTGCCAGCTCACCTGAGGGACGCAACTATGGCTACACCTTC. Translated, it gives CASSPEGRNYGYTF.

This clonotype has at least ten counts. The chain joins TRBV20-1 to TRBJ2-1; 11 nucleotides align to TRBD2. Germline V gene sequence: CDR1 DFQATT, CDR2 SNEGSKA (reference sequence). This CDR3 is built from 16 residues. J was trimmed by 5 bases and V by 3 bases; bases with no gene match: 9. The DNA of the CDR3 is TGCAGTGCTAGGGCTATAGCGGGGGGGTTCGACAATGAGCAGTTCTTC. Its translation: CSARAIAGGFDNEQFF.

Ten or more counts support this clonotype. In DNA, the CDR3 is TGCAGTGCTAGAGGACTAGCGGGGGTCCAAGAGACCCAGTACTTC. Translated: CSARGLAGVQETQYF. The J gene is TRBJ2-5, the V gene TRBV20-1; 12 nucleotides align to TRBD2. Germline V lookup: CDR1 DFQATT, CDR2 SNEGSKA (reference sequence). This CDR3 is 15 amino acids long. Trimming at V came to 1 base and at J to 1 base, leaving 1 base not matched to a gene.

This clonotype was recorded many times. V and J are TRBV28 and TRBJ2-7, with D uncertain. This CDR3 comprises 12 residues. Trimming removed 5 bases from V and 1 base from J, with 6 bases in between. Per the germline V gene, CDR1 is MDHEN and CDR2 is SYDVKM. DNA for the CDR3: TGTGCCAGCAGTGTAGGTTCCTACGAGCAGTACTTC. Encoded protein: CASSVGSYEQYF.

This clonotype was seen at least ten times. V and J are TRBV10-3 and TRBJ2-2, with 12 positions matching TRBD2. The CDR3 is 18 amino acids. Per germline, CDR1 ENHRY and CDR2 SYGVKD. V dropped 2 bases and J dropped 5; count of bases not matched to a gene: 9. For the CDR3, the DNA is TGTGCCATCAGTGAGGCTGCCAGCGGGACTAGCGGGACCGGGGAGCTGTTTTTT. Translation gives CAISEAASGTSGTGELFF.

This clonotype was counted at least ten times. This chain uses TRBV7-9 with TRBJ1-1; D not certain. This CDR3 spans 12 amino acids. V lost 1 base and J lost 5, with 5 bases in between. From germline, CDR1 is SEHNR and CDR2 FQNEAQ (reference sequence). CDR3 bases: TGTGCCAGCAGCTTAGAATGGACTGAAGCTTTCTTT. Translated: CASSLEWTEAFF. Looking up the rest from reference TRBV7-9 and TRBJ1-1 gives the full variable domain: DTGVSQNPRHKITKRGQNVTFRCDPISEHNRLYWYRQTLGQGPEFLTYFQNEAQLEKSRLLSDRFSAERPKGSFSTLEIQRTEQGDSAMYLCASSLEWTEAFFGQGTRLTVV.

Ten or more counts support this clonotype. The gene calls are TRBV20-1 and TRBJ2-7; D is possibly TRBD1 (6 bases). The ends were cut back, 0 bases at V and 9 bases at J, with 18 bases in the middle. CDR1 and CDR2 (germline): DFQATT, SNEGSKA (reference sequence). The CDR3 has 14 residues. The chain's CDR3 is CSARDFSPAQGQYF. The CDR3 DNA reads as TGCAGTGCTAGAGATTTCTCCCCCGCACAGGGGCAGTACTTC.

Worth noting for this clonotype: A much bigger clone sits one base away, suggesting this may be a read error. The CDR3 carries no conserved terminal phenylalanine or tryptophan, so it likely arises from a read error. The V and J genes are TRBV2 and TRBJ2-1; tentative D call: TRBD2 (6 bases). This CDR3 has 11 amino acids. Germline lookup yields CDR1 SNHLY and CDR2 FYNNEI. Trimming took 8 bases from V and 7 from J, leaving 9 bases between them. The CDR3, as DNA: TGTGCCAGCGGGGGGTGGAATGAGCAGTTCTAC. Its protein product is CASGGWNEQFY.

This clonotype was recorded many times. The rearrangement links TRBV27 to TRBJ1-1; no clear D gene. CDR1 and CDR2 from the germline V gene are MNHEY and SMNVEV (reference sequence). This CDR3 comprises 16 residues. Trimming took off 5 bases at V and 1 base at J, with 17 bases between the two ends. CDR3 protein: CASSASDGSWNTEAFF. In DNA, the CDR3 is TGTGCCAGCAGTGCCTCGGACGGATCGTGGAACACTGAAGCTTTCTTT.

Points on this clonotype: A much more abundant neighbour one base away suggests this may be a read error. V is TRBV5-1 and J is TRBJ2-7; a possible D gene is TRBD1 (5 bases). Germline assignment: CDR1 SGHRS and CDR2 YFSETQ. V was cut by 9 bases and J by 4 bases, with 17 bases left in between. This CDR3 has 13 residues. CDR3 protein: CANRNDRKYEQYF. The CDR3 nucleotides are TGCGCCAACAGGAACGACAGAAAGTACGAGCAGTACTTC.

Only one count was recorded for this clonotype. The chain is built from TRBV5-1 and TRBJ2-5, with no clear D. V was shortened by 2 bases and J by 3 bases, with 8 bases between the two germline ends. Germline V gene sequence: CDR1 SGHRS, CDR2 YFSETQ. The CDR3 covers 13 residues. The CDR3 bases are TGCGCCAGCAGCTTTTTTCAGAAAGAGACCCAGTACTTC. It yields the protein CASSFFQKETQYF. The entire variable domain, with the rest obtained from reference TRBV5-1 and TRBJ2-5, is as follows: KAGVTQTPRYLIKTRGQQVTLSCSPISGHRSVSWYQQTPGQGLQFLFEYFSETQRNKGNFPGRFSGRQFSNSRSEMNVSTLELGDSALYLCASSFFQKETQYFGPGTRLLVL.

This clonotype has ten or more counts. V and J are TRBV12-3 or TRBV12-4 and TRBJ2-3; 11 bases align to TRBD1. The trim removed 7 bases at V and 4 bases at J, leaving 7 bases unmatched. This CDR3 comprises 15 residues. CDR3 amino acids: CASTAGDRGSDTQYF. The CDR3, as DNA: TGTGCCAGCACAGCCGGGGACAGGGGGTCAGATACGCAGTATTTT.

The table lists this clonotype with many counts. The genes are TRBV5-1 and TRBJ1-1; D remains unclear. CDR3 size: 14 residues. Between the trimmed V and J ends, which lost 0 bases and 1 base, there was a span of 7 bases. Germline V CDR1 and CDR2: SGHRS, YFSETQ. CDR3: CASSLGPQNTEAFF. In DNA, the CDR3 is TGCGCCAGCAGCTTGGGGCCGCAGAACACTGAAGCTTTCTTT. Variable domain in full (rest from reference TRBV5-1 and TRBJ1-1): KAGVTQTPRYLIKTRGQQVTLSCSPISGHRSVSWYQQTPGQGLQFLFEYFSETQRNKGNFPGRFSGRQFSNSRSEMNVSTLELGDSALYLCASSLGPQNTEAFFGQGTRLTVV.

The sample holds many counts of this clonotype. This chain joins TRBV5-1 and TRBJ2-1; D remains unclear. V was clipped by 2 bases and J by 0 bases, with 6 bases between them. This CDR3 contains 14 residues. CDR1 SGHRS and CDR2 YFSETQ come from the germline V gene. CDR3 sequence: CASSLLASYNEQFF. The CDR3 DNA reads as TGCGCCAGCAGCTTACTGGCCTCCTACAATGAGCAGTTCTTC.

In its sample, this clonotype was seen many times. V usage is TRBV7-8 and J usage is TRBJ2-3, with 10 bases fitting TRBD2. Germline-derived CDR1 and CDR2 are SGHVS and FQNEAQ. Trimming took 5 bases from V and 5 from J; bases not matched to a gene: 10. CDR3 length equals 16 residues. DNA for the CDR3: TGTGCCAGCAGCCCTCGGACTAGCGGCCAGGGAGATACGCAGTATTTT. Its protein product is CASSPRTSGQGDTQYF.

This clonotype was counted at least ten times. The chain has TRBV7-2 and TRBJ2-3; 9 bases map to TRBD2. CDR1 and CDR2 from the germline V gene are SGHTA and FQGNSA. The CDR3 is 16 amino acids. V lost 2 bases and J lost 1; bases outside the gene matches: 4. For the CDR3, the DNA is TGTGCCAGCAGCTTAAAGTCTAGCGGGGGCACAGATACGCAGTATTTT. It encodes CASSLKSSGGTDTQYF.

This clonotype occurred many times. This chain joins TRBV29-1 and TRBJ2-1; TRBD2 agrees at 12 bases. Germline assignment: CDR1 SQVTM and CDR2 ANQGSEA. V lost 4 bases and J lost 7; bases outside the gene matches: 17. This CDR3 contains 18 residues. CDR3 region: CSVGGATLAGGPRNEQFF. DNA for the CDR3: TGCAGCGTTGGAGGGGCGACCCTAGCGGGGGGGCCGCGAAATGAGCAGTTCTTC.

This clonotype was recorded many times. The genes are TRBV29-1 and TRBJ1-2; D perhaps matches TRBD1 (5 bases). CDR1 is SQVTM, CDR2 ANQGSEA, per germline. V was pared by 4 bases and J by 1 base, with 13 bases between. The CDR3 is made up of 14 amino acids. In DNA, the CDR3 is TGCAGCGTTGTAACCGGGACCTTTAACTATGGCTACACCTTC. Translated, it gives CSVVTGTFNYGYTF.

This clonotype was counted many times. This chain connects TRBV12-3 or TRBV12-4 to TRBJ1-5, with D tentatively TRBD1 (5 bases). This CDR3 has 15 amino acids. V was trimmed by 6 bases and J by 0 bases, leaving 12 bases between them. CDR3 nucleotide sequence: TGTGCCAGCAGCCTGACAGAAAATAGCAATCAGCCCCAGCATTTT. Translated, it gives CASSLTENSNQPQHF.

There are many counts of this clonotype. The gene calls are TRBV7-2 and TRBJ2-5; 8 nucleotides agree with TRBD1. The CDR3 length is 14 residues. Germline V gene data show CDR1 as SGHTA and CDR2 as FQGNSA. The V segment lost 5 bases and the J segment 2 bases; nucleotides outside the gene matches: 4. The CDR3 is CASSKWTGQETQYF. Written as DNA, the CDR3 is TGTGCCAGCAGCAAATGGACAGGGCAAGAGACCCAGTACTTC.

This clonotype was seen repeatedly, ten times or more. The chain links TRBV4-3 to TRBJ1-2; weak D call: TRBD1 (5 bases). The V gene's germline CDR1 is LGHNA and CDR2 YSLEER. Trimming stripped 0 bases from V and 2 bases from J, with 13 bases between. The CDR3 loop spans 16 amino acids. CDR3 bases: TGCGCCAGCAGCCAAGAACATCAAGGGGAGAACTATGGCTACACCTTC. It encodes CASSQEHQGENYGYTF.

In its sample, this clonotype was seen many times. The chain is built from TRBV28 and TRBJ2-2, with D unclear. The CDR3 length is 14 residues. The germline CDR1 and CDR2 sequences are MDHEN and SYDVKM. V was pared by 1 base and J by 2 bases, with 5 bases between. The CDR3 DNA sequence: TGTGCCAGCAGTTTATTTGCCAACACCGGGGAGCTGTTTTTT. Its protein product is CASSLFANTGELFF.

This clonotype has at least ten counts. This rearrangement joins TRBV6-1 to TRBJ2-7; D possibly corresponds to TRBD2 (6 bases). Trimming left V 7 bases short and J 0 bases short, with 13 bases between. CDR3 size: 14 residues. The germline V gene encodes CDR1 MNHNS and CDR2 SASEGT. This chain's CDR3 is CASTPPGLSYEQYF. The CDR3 DNA sequence: TGTGCCAGCACCCCCCCGGGACTCTCCTACGAGCAGTACTTC.